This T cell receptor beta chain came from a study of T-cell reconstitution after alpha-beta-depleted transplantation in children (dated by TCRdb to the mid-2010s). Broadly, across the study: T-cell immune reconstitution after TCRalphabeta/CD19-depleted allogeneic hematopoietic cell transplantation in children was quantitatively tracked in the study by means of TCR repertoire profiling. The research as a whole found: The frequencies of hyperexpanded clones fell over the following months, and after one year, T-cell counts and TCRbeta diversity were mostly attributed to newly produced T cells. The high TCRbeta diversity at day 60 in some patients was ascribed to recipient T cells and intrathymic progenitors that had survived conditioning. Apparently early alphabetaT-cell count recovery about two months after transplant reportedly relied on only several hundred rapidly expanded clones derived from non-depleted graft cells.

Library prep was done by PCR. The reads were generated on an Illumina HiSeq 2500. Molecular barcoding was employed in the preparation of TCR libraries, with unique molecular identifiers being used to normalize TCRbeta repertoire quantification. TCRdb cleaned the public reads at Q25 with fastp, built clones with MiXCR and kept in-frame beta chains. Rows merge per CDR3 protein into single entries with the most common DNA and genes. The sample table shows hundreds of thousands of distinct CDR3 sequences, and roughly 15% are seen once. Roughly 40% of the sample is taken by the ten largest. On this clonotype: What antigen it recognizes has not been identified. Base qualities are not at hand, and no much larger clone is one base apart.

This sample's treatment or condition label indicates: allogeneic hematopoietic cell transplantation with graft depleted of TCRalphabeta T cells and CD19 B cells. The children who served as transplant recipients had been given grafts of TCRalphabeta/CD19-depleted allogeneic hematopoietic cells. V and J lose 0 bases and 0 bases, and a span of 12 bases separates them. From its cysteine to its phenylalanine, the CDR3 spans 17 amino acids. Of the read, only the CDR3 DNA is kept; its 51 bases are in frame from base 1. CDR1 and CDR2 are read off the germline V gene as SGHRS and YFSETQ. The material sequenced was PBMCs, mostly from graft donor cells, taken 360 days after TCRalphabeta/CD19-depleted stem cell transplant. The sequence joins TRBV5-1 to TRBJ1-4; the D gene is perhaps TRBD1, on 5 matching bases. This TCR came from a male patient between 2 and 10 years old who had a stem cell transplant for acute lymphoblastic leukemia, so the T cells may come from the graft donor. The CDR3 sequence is CASSLGAGRPTNEKLFF. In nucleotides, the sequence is TGCGCCAGCAGCTTGGGGGCAGGGCGCCCAACTAATGAAAAACTGTTTTTT.